The entry that follows covers one T cell receptor (beta chain) sequence. The repertoire was sequenced with immunoSEQ multiplex PCR; TCRdb's copy has only in-frame clones and lacks some. The table shows about 150,000 clones, with around 82% occurring only once. Germline V lookup: CDR1 KGHSH, CDR2 LQKENI. The CDR3 is 13 amino acids. J was trimmed by 5 bases and V by 2 bases; bases with no gene match: 2. The source of the sample is a study of blood T cell repertoires in COVID-19. Study details: T cells, B-cell-depleted T cells, or PBMCs provided the cDNA or gDNA that served as material.

The sample comprised peripheral blood. The chain employs TRBV18 and TRBJ1-1; 7 nucleotides align to TRBD1. The clonotype comes from a woman aged 45-59 years with acute or convalescent COVID-19. This CDR3 reads CASSPRGLTEAFF. Written as DNA, the CDR3 is TGTGCCAGCTCACCAAGGGGGCTTACTGAAGCTTTCTTT.